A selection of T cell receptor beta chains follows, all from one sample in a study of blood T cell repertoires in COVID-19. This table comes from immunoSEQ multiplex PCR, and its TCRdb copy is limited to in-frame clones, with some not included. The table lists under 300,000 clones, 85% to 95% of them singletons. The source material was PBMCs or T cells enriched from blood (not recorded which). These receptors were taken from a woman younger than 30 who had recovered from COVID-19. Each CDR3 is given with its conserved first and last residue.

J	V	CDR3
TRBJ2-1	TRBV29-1	CAGGTTPYNEQFF
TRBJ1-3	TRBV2	CASSAGVSGNTIYF
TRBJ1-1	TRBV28	CASSLNRQGGEAFF
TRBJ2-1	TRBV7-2	CASSRFRDRGGNEQFF
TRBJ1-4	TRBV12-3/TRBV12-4	CASSNRHEKLFF
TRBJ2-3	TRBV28	CASSLLGLAGATDTQYF
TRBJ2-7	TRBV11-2	CASSLELRPGEQYF
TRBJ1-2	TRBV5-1	CASSLDRGINGYTF
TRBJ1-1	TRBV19	CASSIRQTNTEAFF
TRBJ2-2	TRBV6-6	CATRRGGGAGELFF
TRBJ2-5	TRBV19	CASSTGTSGRETQYF
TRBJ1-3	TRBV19	CASSIEYGTGGSGNTIYF
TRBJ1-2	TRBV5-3	CARSLLEAINYGYTF
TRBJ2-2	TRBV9	CASSSRDRGHTGELFF
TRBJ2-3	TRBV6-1	CASSERSSTDTQYF
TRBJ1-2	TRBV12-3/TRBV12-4	CASSLEGGTGYTF
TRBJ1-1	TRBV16	CASSQSGQGGTEAFF
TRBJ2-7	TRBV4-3	CASSQEGGTGFYEQYF
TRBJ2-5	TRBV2	CASSESRQETQYF
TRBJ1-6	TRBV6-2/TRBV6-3	CASSYLDGGNSPLHF
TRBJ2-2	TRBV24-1	CATSDFSQGAGELFF
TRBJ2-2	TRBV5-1	CASSFGLGTNTGELFF
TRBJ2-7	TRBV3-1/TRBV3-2	CASSQAIGDYEQYF
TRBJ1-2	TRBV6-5	CASSRRGDYGYTF
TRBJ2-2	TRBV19	CASRQAGGLDGELFF
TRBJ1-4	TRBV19	CASRVTATNEKLFF
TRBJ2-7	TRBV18	CASSPPSRGEQYF
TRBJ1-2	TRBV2	CASRPLGPNYGYTF
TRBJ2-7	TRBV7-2	CASSLGRGSYEQYF
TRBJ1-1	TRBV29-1	CSVEREAFF
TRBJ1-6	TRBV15	CATSTPEGQESSPLHF
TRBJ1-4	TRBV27	CASTQTGRATNEKLFF
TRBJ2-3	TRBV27	CASSFQRGYTDTQYF
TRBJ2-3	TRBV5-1	CASSLVWSGGRTDTQYF
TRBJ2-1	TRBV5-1	CASSPEGTGGFLRNEQFF
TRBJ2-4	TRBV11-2	CASSLDLAKNIQYF
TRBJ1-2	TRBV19	CASKTGAVGYTF
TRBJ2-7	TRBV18	CASSPTGGFSYEQYF
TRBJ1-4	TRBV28	CASSFRLLATNEKLFF
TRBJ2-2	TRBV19	CASTERANTGELFF
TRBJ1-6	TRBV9	CASSVEGANSPLHF
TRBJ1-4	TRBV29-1	CSVRGASTNEKLFF